Reported below is one T cell receptor (beta chain). The sample originates from a study of blood T cell repertoires in COVID-19. Study in general: From the United States, Italy and Spain came samples of acute and convalescent COVID-19. PBMCs, B-cell-depleted T cells, or T cells were the source of the cDNA or gDNA that made up the material.

Per the original data handling: For nucleated cells, counts were estimated from reference gene primer amplification. The data were produced by immunoSEQ multiplex PCR, yet TCRdb's version contains in-frame clones alone and is incomplete. V and J calls and clone size are those listed in that table; D and trimming were worked out from the DNA. Altogether 150,000 to 200,000 clones are present, 75% to 90% being singletons, with the ten largest covering just under 8.5%. What was sequenced was peripheral blood. This sequence was found in a woman aged 55-69 years with acute or convalescent COVID-19.

The CDR3 is CASSYFRQAPQETQYF. In DNA form, the CDR3 reads TGTGCCAGCAGTTACTTCCGACAGGCCCCCCAAGAGACCCAGTACTTC. The chain couples TRBV6-6 to TRBJ2-5, with D possibly being TRBD1 (6 bases). Trimming took off 1 base at V and 1 base at J, with 13 bases between the two ends. Germline V gene data show CDR1 as MNHNY and CDR2 as SVGAGI (reference sequence). The CDR3 spans 16 residues.